The rows below give T cell receptor beta chains drawn from one sample of a study of T cell responses to AZD1222 COVID-19 vaccine. Repertoires were generated with immunoSEQ multiplex PCR, while TCRdb's copy carries only in-frame clones and drops some. The top ten clones hold roughly 5.5% of a sample with tens of thousands of clones, around 90% of them seen once. Here the sequenced sample was peripheral blood, taken on day 0 of MenACWY control vaccination. These receptor sequences come from an adult in good health. The CDR3 runs from the conserved cysteine through the conserved F or W. The order of the fields is V gene, CDR3 length, D gene, J gene, clone size, CDR3 DNA, CDR3 protein. D genes are given only for firm matches. A row's size may be missing; if present it is once, few, many or a size class.

V: TRBV12-3/TRBV12-4; length: 12; D: .; J: TRBJ2-7; size: .; DNA: TGTGCCAGCAGGAGCCCAGGGGTCGAGCAGTACTTC; CDR3: CASRSPGVEQYF
V: TRBV5-1; length: 13; D: .; J: TRBJ2-7; size: .; DNA: TGCGCCAGCAGCGGGGGCCTCTCCTACGAGCAGTACTTC; CDR3: CASSGGLSYEQYF
V: TRBV27; length: 16; D: .; J: TRBJ2-3; size: .; DNA: TGTGCCAGCAGCGCCGGCCGGGGGGCTAGCACAGATACGCAGTATTTT; CDR3: CASSAGRGASTDTQYF
V: TRBV27; length: 14; D: .; J: TRBJ2-6; size: .; DNA: TGTGCCAGCAGTATAGGCTCTGGGGCCAACGTCCTGACTTTC; CDR3: CASSIGSGANVLTF
V: TRBV4-2; length: 17; D: .; J: TRBJ2-1; size: .; DNA: TGTGCCAGCAGCCAAGATGCGGAGTCGAGCTCCTACAATGAGCAGTTCTTC; CDR3: CASSQDAESSSYNEQFF
V: TRBV6-5; length: 12; D: .; J: TRBJ2-7; size: .; DNA: TGTGCCAGCAGTCGGGGAGACTACGAGCAGTACTTC; CDR3: CASSRGDYEQYF
V: TRBV6-1; length: 16; D: .; J: TRBJ1-5; size: few; DNA: TGTGCCAGCAGTGGGGGCCGGACAGTAAGCAATCAGCCCCAGCATTTT; CDR3: CASSGGRTVSNQPQHF
V: TRBV3-1/TRBV3-2; length: 15; D: .; J: TRBJ1-4; size: .; DNA: TGTGCCAGCAGCCTCCAGGGCACAGCTAATGAAAAACTGTTTTTT; CDR3: CASSLQGTANEKLFF
V: TRBV3-1/TRBV3-2; length: 17; D: TRBD2; J: TRBJ2-2; size: .; DNA: TGTGCCAGCAGCCAAAGTCTCGCGGGGGGGCCGGACGGGGAGCTGTTTTTT; CDR3: CASSQSLAGGPDGELFF
V: TRBV2; length: 16; D: .; J: TRBJ1-5; size: .; DNA: TGTGCCAGCAGTCATCACGGGGCCCCGGGCAATCAGCCCCAGCATTTT; CDR3: CASSHHGAPGNQPQHF
V: TRBV5-1; length: 14; D: .; J: TRBJ1-4; size: .; DNA: TGCGCCAGCAGCTTGGGCGGGGGGACTGAAAAACTGTTTTTT; CDR3: CASSLGGGTEKLFF
V: TRBV24-1; length: 14; D: .; J: TRBJ2-2; size: .; DNA: TGTGCCACCCGGGCGGCACGTAACACCGGGGAGCTGTTTTTT; CDR3: CATRAARNTGELFF
V: TRBV5-6; length: 16; D: .; J: TRBJ2-3; size: .; DNA: TGTGCCAGCAGCTTCATAGCGGCTCCCTACCCAGATACGCAGTATTTT; CDR3: CASSFIAAPYPDTQYF
V: TRBV29-1; length: 14; D: .; J: TRBJ1-1; size: .; DNA: TGCACCGGCCTTGGAGGGGGGTTGAACACTGAAGCTTTCTTT; CDR3: CTGLGGGLNTEAFF
V: TRBV12-3/TRBV12-4; length: 13; D: .; J: TRBJ1-1; size: .; DNA: TGTGCCAGCAGGCCCCCGATTAACACTGAAGCTTTCTTT; CDR3: CASRPPINTEAFF
V: TRBV7-2; length: 16; D: TRBD2; J: TRBJ2-3; size: once; DNA: TGTGCCAGCAGCTTAGGACTAGCGGAGTTCACAGATACGCAGTATTTT; CDR3: CASSLGLAEFTDTQYF
V: TRBV3-1/TRBV3-2; length: 14; D: .; J: TRBJ2-2; size: .; DNA: TGTGCCAGCGGTGGACTACCTCTAACCGGGGAGCTGTTTTTT; CDR3: CASGGLPLTGELFF
V: TRBV7-6; length: 15; D: TRBD2; J: TRBJ2-1; size: .; DNA: TGTGCCAGCAGCAAGGGACTAGCGGGGTACAATGAGCAGTTCTTC; CDR3: CASSKGLAGYNEQFF
V: TRBV7-9; length: 14; D: TRBD2; J: TRBJ2-7; size: .; DNA: TGTGCCAGCAGCGCTAGCGGGAACACCTACGAGCAGTACTTC; CDR3: CASSASGNTYEQYF
V: TRBV6-5; length: 14; D: .; J: TRBJ2-7; size: .; DNA: TGTGCCAGCAGTACCCGTCCGAGCTCCTACGAGCAGTACTTC; CDR3: CASSTRPSSYEQYF
V: TRBV25-1; length: 14; D: .; J: TRBJ2-5; size: .; DNA: TGTGCCAGCAGTGACCCGACAGTGTCGGAGACCCAGTACTTC; CDR3: CASSDPTVSETQYF
V: TRBV29-1; length: 16; D: TRBD2; J: TRBJ2-7; size: .; DNA: TGCAGCGTTGAAGCCGTAGGGTCTAGCGGGGCCTACGAGCAGTACTTC; CDR3: CSVEAVGSSGAYEQYF
V: TRBV12-3/TRBV12-4; length: 13; D: .; J: TRBJ2-3; size: .; DNA: TGTGCCAGCAGGCCGACTAGCACAGATACGCAGTATTTT; CDR3: CASRPTSTDTQYF
V: TRBV3-1/TRBV3-2; length: 14; D: TRBD2; J: TRBJ2-7; size: .; DNA: TGTGCCAGCAGCCAGCCTAGCGGGGGGATGGAGCAGTACTTC; CDR3: CASSQPSGGMEQYF
V: TRBV6-1; length: 14; D: .; J: TRBJ2-3; size: .; DNA: TGTGCCAGCAGTGAAGGAGGGTGGGGAGATACGCAGTATTTT; CDR3: CASSEGGWGDTQYF
V: TRBV7-9; length: 15; D: TRBD1; J: TRBJ1-1; size: .; DNA: TGTGCCAGCAGCCAGGGGACAGGACCGAACACTGAAGCTTTCTTT; CDR3: CASSQGTGPNTEAFF
V: TRBV28; length: 13; D: .; J: TRBJ1-1; size: .; DNA: TGTGCCAGCACGGGGACACCGAACACTGAAGCTTTCTTT; CDR3: CASTGTPNTEAFF
V: TRBV9; length: 15; D: TRBD2; J: TRBJ2-7; size: once; DNA: TGTGCCAGCAGCGTAGCTAGTGGGAGGGAATACGAGCAGTACTTC; CDR3: CASSVASGREYEQYF
V: TRBV27; length: 13; D: .; J: TRBJ2-2; size: .; DNA: TGTGCCAGCAGTTTAAGGTACACCGGGGAGCTGTTTTTT; CDR3: CASSLRYTGELFF
V: TRBV7-8; length: 14; D: TRBD1; J: TRBJ2-6; size: .; DNA: TGTGCCAGCAGCTTAGACAGGGGGTTTGACGTCCTGACTTTC; CDR3: CASSLDRGFDVLTF
V: TRBV3-1/TRBV3-2; length: 12; D: .; J: TRBJ2-1; size: few; DNA: TGTGCCAGCAGCCAAGGATACAATGAGCAGTTCTTC; CDR3: CASSQGYNEQFF
V: TRBV6-5; length: 16; D: .; J: TRBJ1-1; size: .; DNA: TGTGCCAGCAGTTACTCGAGACGGGGAGAGAACACTGAAGCTTTCTTT; CDR3: CASSYSRRGENTEAFF
V: TRBV4-1; length: 17; D: .; J: TRBJ1-3; size: .; DNA: TGCGCCAGCAGCCAAGATCAAATAGGGGGTTTTGGAAACACCATATATTTT; CDR3: CASSQDQIGGFGNTIYF
V: TRBV10-3; length: 18; D: TRBD1; J: TRBJ2-7; size: .; DNA: TGTGCCATCAGTGTTATAGGGATTACCACAGGGGTGGCCTACGAGCAGTACTTC; CDR3: CAISVIGITTGVAYEQYF
V: TRBV7-9; length: 13; D: .; J: TRBJ1-5; size: .; DNA: TGTGCCAGCAGCTTAGTACCCGGCCAGCCCCAGCATTTT; CDR3: CASSLVPGQPQHF
V: TRBV11-3; length: 13; D: .; J: TRBJ2-7; size: .; DNA: TGTGCCAGCAGCTCCGGGGCATCCTACGAGCAGTACTTC; CDR3: CASSSGASYEQYF
V: TRBV2; length: 16; D: TRBD1; J: TRBJ1-1; size: .; DNA: TGTGCCAGCAGTGAAGCAGGGGGCAGGGTCGACACTGAAGCTTTCTTT; CDR3: CASSEAGGRVDTEAFF
V: TRBV27; length: 14; D: TRBD1; J: TRBJ1-2; size: .; DNA: TGTGCCAGCAGTTTAGGACAGGGGGGATTAGGCTACACCTTC; CDR3: CASSLGQGGLGYTF
V: TRBV5-1; length: 14; D: .; J: TRBJ1-1; size: once; DNA: TGCGCCAGCAGCTCGGGACAAATTAACACTGAAGCTTTCTTT; CDR3: CASSSGQINTEAFF
V: TRBV20-1; length: 14; D: TRBD2; J: TRBJ2-7; size: .; DNA: TGCAGTGCTAGTTACCTAGCGGGAGCAGCCGAGCAGTACTTC; CDR3: CSASYLAGAAEQYF
V: TRBV6-5; length: 11; D: .; J: TRBJ1-1; size: once; DNA: TGTGCCAGCCCGGGGGGCCTTGAAGCTTTCTTT; CDR3: CASPGGLEAFF
V: TRBV28; length: 13; D: TRBD1; J: TRBJ1-1; size: .; DNA: TGTGCCAGCAGGTTACAGGGGGTCGCTGAAGCTTTCTTT; CDR3: CASRLQGVAEAFF
V: TRBV6-2/TRBV6-3; length: 17; D: .; J: TRBJ1-6; size: .; DNA: TGTGCCAGCAGTTACTCGAGGAGCGGGGCGCGGAATTCACCCCTCCACTTT; CDR3: CASSYSRSGARNSPLHF
V: TRBV14; length: 13; D: .; J: TRBJ2-7; size: .; DNA: TGTGCCAGCAGTCAACCCGGGAGCTACGAGCAGTACTTC; CDR3: CASSQPGSYEQYF
V: TRBV7-9; length: 15; D: TRBD1; J: TRBJ2-7; size: once; DNA: TGTGCCAGCAGCTCCTGGACAGGGTACACCTACGAGCAGTACTTC; CDR3: CASSSWTGYTYEQYF
V: TRBV28; length: 13; D: .; J: TRBJ1-2; size: .; DNA: TGTGCCAGCAGTTTAGGACAGAACTATGGCTACACCTTC; CDR3: CASSLGQNYGYTF
V: TRBV28; length: 17; D: .; J: TRBJ1-2; size: .; DNA: TGTGCCAGCAGTTTAGTTCTCGTAGGACACTCTAACTATGGCTACACCTTC; CDR3: CASSLVLVGHSNYGYTF
V: TRBV19; length: 16; D: TRBD1; J: TRBJ2-7; size: .; DNA: TGTGCCAGTAGTATAGAAGGACAGGTTGCCTCCTACGAGCAGTACTTC; CDR3: CASSIEGQVASYEQYF
V: TRBV7-8; length: 16; D: .; J: TRBJ1-1; size: .; DNA: TGTGCCAGCAGCTTCCGCCCGGGACGCCCGAACACTGAAGCTTTCTTT; CDR3: CASSFRPGRPNTEAFF
V: TRBV29-1; length: 10; D: .; J: TRBJ1-2; size: .; DNA: TGCAGCGTTGCGGACAGTGGCTACACCTTC; CDR3: CSVADSGYTF
V: TRBV6-1; length: 12; D: TRBD1; J: TRBJ2-7; size: .; DNA: TGTGCCAGCAGTGAACAGGGGGACGAGCAGTACTTC; CDR3: CASSEQGDEQYF
V: TRBV9; length: 16; D: TRBD2; J: TRBJ2-1; size: .; DNA: TGTGCCAGCAGCGTAGGGGCTAGCGGGAGTGGGAATGAGCAGTTCTTC; CDR3: CASSVGASGSGNEQFF
V: TRBV7-9; length: 15; D: .; J: TRBJ1-4; size: once; DNA: TGTGCCAGCAGCTTAAACGCCGAAACTAATGAAAAACTGTTTTTT; CDR3: CASSLNAETNEKLFF